This TCR beta chain was found in a study of CD8 T cells in Susac syndrome. After extraction with the RNeasy kit, roughly 0.45 to 1 ug of the RNA was reverse transcribed using random hexamers. Amplification of the TCR beta CDR3 was carried out by immunoSEQ multiplex PCR, which spanned a total of 54 Vbeta and 13 Jbeta segments. TCRdb passed the immunoSEQ multiplex PCR reads through MiXCR, listing each CDR3 protein once. The sample consists of 150,000 to 200,000 distinct CDR3 sequences, around 94% of them appearing once. Sequencing targeted TCR beta in blood CD8+ and CD4+ T cells. TEMRA cells were FACS-enriched, while CD8+ and CD4+ T cells were negatively isolated. V was shortened by 2 bases and J by 3 bases, with 17 bases between the two germline ends. The CDR3 runs to 16 residues. Germline CDR1 reads SGHRS; CDR2 reads YFSETQ.

The receptor was derived from a human donor with multiple sclerosis. The chain recombines TRBV5-1 with TRBJ1-1; D unresolved. Sequenced sample: CD4+ T cells from PBMCs. This CDR3 is CASSFSSIKRDTEAFF. CDR3 bases: TGCGCCAGCAGCTTCAGCAGCATAAAGCGTGACACTGAAGCTTTCTTT.